The 2 T cell receptor beta chains given below trace back to one sample, sequenced in a study of cytomegalovirus exposure and HLA in healthy donors. The primer mix had 60 Vbeta and 13 Jbeta primers. The table came from immunoSEQ multiplex PCR; TCRdb's copy has only in-frame clones and leaves some out. The table lists under 200,000 clones, around 77% of them singletons, with under 2.5% in the top ten. Sequences were obtained from PBMCs. These receptors came from a man aged 60-69 years in good health and CMV-seronegative.

This sequence joins TRBV18 and TRBJ1-2; 8 bases map to TRBD1. The CDR3 sequence is 15 residues long. The trim removed 5 bases at V and 1 base at J, leaving 6 bases unmatched. The germline CDR1 and CDR2 sequences are KGHSH and LQKENI. CDR3 residues: CASSTDRGVNYGYTF. The CDR3 coding sequence is TGTGCCAGCTCAACAGACAGGGGCGTTAACTATGGCTACACCTTC. Supplemented by reference TRBV18 and TRBJ1-2, the full variable domain reads NAGVMQNPRHLVRRRGQEARLRCSPMKGHSHVYWYRQLPEEGLKFMVYLQKENIIDESGMPKERFSAEFPKEGPSILRIQQVVRGDSAAYFCASSTDRGVNYGYTFGSGTRLTVV.

The V and J genes are TRBV7-3 and TRBJ2-1; 8 bases are shared with TRBD1. Trimming cost V 6 bases and J 9 bases; bases outside gene matches: 10. The CDR3 loop spans 14 amino acids. Germline CDR1 SGHTA, CDR2 FQGTGA. In DNA form, the CDR3 reads TGTGCCAGCAGTCGATTGCAGGGGGCGAGTGAGCAGTTCTTC. Amino acid sequence: CASSRLQGASEQFF.